This TCR beta chain was observed in a study of siplizumab effects on memory and regulatory T cells. CDR3 length: 14 residues. With 7 bases clipped from V and 2 bases from J, the junction kept 2 bases outside the gene matches. CDR1 MNHEY and CDR2 SVGAGI come from the germline V gene. Notes on the study in general: Naive T cells appeared more diverse than memory cells and seemed to be major alloresponse contributors.

Some clones are missing from TCRdb's copy, which holds only in-frame ones; the method was immunoSEQ multiplex PCR. The data contain over 95,000 clones, 93% of them seen just once; the ten biggest clones take up approximately 0.17%. For this clone: Its antigen is as yet unknown.

The origin of this receptor is a human donor in good health. Specimen: non-Treg CD4+ T cells sorted from blood. The chain links TRBV6-5 to TRBJ1-4; 9 nucleotides match TRBD1. The CDR3 spells CASTGTGTNEKLFF. For the CDR3, the DNA is TGTGCCAGCACCGGGACAGGGACTAATGAAAAACTGTTTTTT.